This TCR beta chain was identified in a study of CD8 T cells in ankylosing spondylitis. General study findings and limits: Disease-linked clones reportedly concentrated significantly in matched ankylosing spondylitis synovial fluid.

TCRdb re-called the 5' RACE reads through MiXCR, storing one row per CDR3 protein. Of hundreds of thousands of distinct CDR3 sequences in the sample, 20% to 30% were seen once. V lost 3 bases to trimming and J lost 2 bases, with 8 bases between them. CDR3 length equals 14 residues. As to this clonotype: Its antigen is not identified.

The receptor's source is a male donor with ankylosing spondylitis or in good health (not recorded which). The rearrangement joins TRBV12-3 or TRBV12-4 to TRBJ1-5; D is undetermined. Sequencing was carried out using blood, either unsorted or a sorted T cell fraction (not recorded which). The CDR3 sequence is CASSLDAGNQPQHF. The CDR3 bases are TGTGCCAGCAGTTTGGATGCTGGCAATCAGCCCCAGCATTTT.